There are a few counts of the clone carrying this T cell receptor beta chain. The data stem from a study of quantifying T cell responses using KT2 cells. Study-level information: RNA was reverse transcribed with TCR alpha and beta constant-region primers. A predetermined fluorescence threshold ended the second PCR, run as a qPCR.

A single-stranded UMI oligo with SP2 sequence was ligated to cDNA 3' ends. First-round PCR used roughly 4 cycles and beta primers RC1.1 and RC1.2 covering TRBC1 and TRBC2. TCRdb itself ran the UMI-ligation and nested PCR reads through MiXCR, one entry per CDR3 protein. Among 39,000 or so distinct CDR3 sequences listed, more than 15% were seen once. A range of KT2-to-PBMC ratios was made using fixed PBMC numbers. What was sequenced was PBMCs spiked with cells of the T cell clone KT2. The source of this sequence is a human donor.

The CDR3 sequence: CASSHDRGAGGANVLTF. In DNA, the CDR3 is TGTGCCAGCAGCCACGACAGGGGAGCAGGGGGGGCCAACGTCCTGACTTTC. The chain joins TRBV7-2 to TRBJ2-6; 8 positions agree with TRBD1. The CDR3 contains 17 residues. The ends lost 5 bases at V and 4 bases at J; junction bases unmatched: 10. Germline CDR1 reads SGHTA; CDR2 reads FQGNSA.